These T cell receptor beta chains were read from a single sample in a study of CD8+ T cells in alopecia areata. The assay was immunoSEQ multiplex PCR, and TCRdb's table has in-frame clones only and misses some. The table records roughly 250,000 clones, about two thirds of them present only once. The sequences come from CD4+ T cells sorted from blood, collected at week 0. The receptors stem from a human donor with alopecia areata. The CDR3 runs from the conserved cysteine through the conserved F or W. D genes are given only for firm matches. Clone size, where shown, is once, few, many, or a class for clones that have expanded.

abundance,j_gene,v_gene,d_gene,CDR3nt,CDR3aa
few,TRBJ2-7,TRBV19,TRBD2,TGTGCCAGTGGACAGCGGGAGAGCTCCTACGAGCAGTACTTC,CASGQRESSYEQYF
-,TRBJ2-5,TRBV25-1,-,TGTGCCAGCAGTGAATCTGGCAGATCGGCCCAAGAGACCCAGTACTTC,CASSESGRSAQETQYF
-,TRBJ1-1,TRBV5-4,-,TGTGCCAGCAGCTTGCCGACAGGAGACTACACTGAAGCTTTCTTT,CASSLPTGDYTEAFF
-,TRBJ2-7,TRBV30,TRBD1,TGTGCCTGGACGACGGGACAGGGGATTTCCGAGCAGTACTTC,CAWTTGQGISEQYF
-,TRBJ2-3,TRBV27,-,TGTGCCAGCAGTTTTGGACCGGTAGCTACGCAGTATTTT,CASSFGPVATQYF
few,TRBJ2-3,TRBV5-1,-,TGCGCCAGCAGCCCGGACTCAGGAGATACGCAGTATTTT,CASSPDSGDTQYF
-,TRBJ2-1,TRBV30,TRBD2,TGTGCCTGGAAAGGCGGCGGGGGGGCCTACAATGAGCAGTTCTTC,CAWKGGGGAYNEQFF
-,TRBJ2-1,TRBV5-6,TRBD2,TGTGCCAGCAGCCCCAAGACTAGCGAAAGGGAGCAGTTCTTC,CASSPKTSEREQFF
few,TRBJ2-7,TRBV29-1,TRBD1,TGCAGCGTTGGGGGACAGGGATACTACGAGCAGTACTTC,CSVGGQGYYEQYF
few,TRBJ2-5,TRBV5-1,-,TGCGCCAGCATGGGGACCGTGAAGACCCAGTACTTC,CASMGTVKTQYF
few,TRBJ1-3,TRBV30,-,TGTGCCTGGACCCAGATCTCTGGAAACACCATATATTTT,CAWTQISGNTIYF
-,TRBJ2-7,TRBV30,TRBD2,TGTGCCTGGAGTAGACTAGCGACCTACGAGCAGTACTTC,CAWSRLATYEQYF
few,TRBJ1-2,TRBV14,TRBD1,TGTGCCAGCAGCCAAGCTGACAGGGGGCATCGTGGCTACACCTTC,CASSQADRGHRGYTF
-,TRBJ1-5,TRBV15,-,TGTGCCACCAGCAGATCAGAAGTCTGGGAACCCTCTCAGCCCCAGCATTTT,CATSRSEVWEPSQPQHF
few,TRBJ2-5,TRBV7-9,-,TGTGCCAGCAGCCTTCTTGAGACCCAGTACTTC,CASSLLETQYF
-,TRBJ1-5,TRBV7-9,TRBD1,TGTGCCAGCAGCGGGACAGATAGCAATCAGCCCCAGCATTTT,CASSGTDSNQPQHF
-,TRBJ1-1,TRBV5-1,TRBD1,TGCGCCAGCAGCTCGGGACAGACGAACACTGAAGCTTTCTTT,CASSSGQTNTEAFF
-,TRBJ2-7,TRBV30,-,TGTGCCTGGAGTGTAACCCCAGGGGAGCAGTACTTC,CAWSVTPGEQYF
-,TRBJ1-1,TRBV5-6,-,TGTGCCAGCAGCTTCTGGGGGCGCATGAACACTGAAGCTTTCTTT,CASSFWGRMNTEAFF
few,TRBJ2-3,TRBV9,-,TGTGCCAGCAGCGCCCTCGGTGCAGAGACAGATACGCAGTATTTT,CASSALGAETDTQYF
few,TRBJ1-3,TRBV10-3,-,TGTGCCATCAGCAACAGGGCTTCTGGAAACACCATATATTTT,CAISNRASGNTIYF
-,TRBJ2-5,TRBV2,TRBD1,TGTGCCAGCAGGAGGGGACAGTTCCAAGAGACCCAGTACTTC,CASRRGQFQETQYF
-,TRBJ2-5,TRBV7-8,-,TGTGCCAGCAGCTTAGTTCGCGGAAGAGCGGAGACCCAGTACTTC,CASSLVRGRAETQYF
-,TRBJ2-3,TRBV29-1,-,TGCAGCGTTGCCCTGATTCATTTACATGTTCAGTATTTT,CSVALIHLHVQYF
-,TRBJ2-1,TRBV4-3,-,TGCGCCAGCAGCGAAAGGGCACATCCTTTAGGCAATGAGCAGTTCTTC,CASSERAHPLGNEQFF
-,TRBJ2-4,TRBV5-1,-,TGCGCCAGCAGCTTGGGGCAGATGAAAAACATTCAGTACTTC,CASSLGQMKNIQYF
-,TRBJ2-7,TRBV29-1,TRBD1,TGCAGCGTTGTGGACAGGGCCTACGAGCAGTACTTC,CSVVDRAYEQYF
-,TRBJ2-7,TRBV5-4,-,TGTGCCAGCAGCTTCCCAGGGCTCGAGCAGTACTTC,CASSFPGLEQYF
once,TRBJ2-1,TRBV9,-,TGTGCCAGCAGCCGGACCAGCTACAATGAGCAGTTCTTC,CASSRTSYNEQFF
-,TRBJ2-7,TRBV4-3,-,TGCGCCAGCAGCCAAGATCTCAGGTCAGGTTACGAGCAGTACTTC,CASSQDLRSGYEQYF
-,TRBJ2-1,TRBV9,TRBD2,TGTGCCAGCAGCGCCGGACTAGTTGGTGAGCAGTTCTTC,CASSAGLVGEQFF
-,TRBJ2-7,TRBV29-1,TRBD1,TGCAGCGTCGTTGACAGGGACGAGCAGTACTTC,CSVVDRDEQYF
-,TRBJ2-5,TRBV30,TRBD2,TGTGCCTGGAGTCGGTGGGCTAGCGGGGAGACCCAGTACTTC,CAWSRWASGETQYF
-,TRBJ2-1,TRBV29-1,-,TGCAGCGTTGAGACGGGGTACAATGAGCAGTTCTTC,CSVETGYNEQFF
-,TRBJ2-7,TRBV2,TRBD2,TGTGCCGGAATAGCGGGGGTCGAGCAGTACTTC,CAGIAGVEQYF
-,TRBJ2-7,TRBV30,TRBD2,TGTGCCTGGTCCAATGGACTAGCGGGGGGTTTTGACGAGCAGTACTTC,CAWSNGLAGGFDEQYF
once,TRBJ2-5,TRBV23-1,-,TGCGCCGGACGGGGCGGCGAAGAGACCCAGTACTTC,CAGRGGEETQYF
few,TRBJ2-5,TRBV9,-,TGTGCCAGCAGCGTAGTGGTGGGGGCCCAAGAGACCCAGTACTTC,CASSVVVGAQETQYF
-,TRBJ2-3,TRBV5-4,-,TGTGCCAGCAGCTCTGGGGTGCTCAACACAGATACGCAGTATTTT,CASSSGVLNTDTQYF
once,TRBJ1-1,TRBV30,-,TGTGCCTGGAGTGTACCGGGTCGGACTGAAGCTTTCTTT,CAWSVPGRTEAFF
-,TRBJ2-7,TRBV7-9,TRBD2,TGTGCCAGCAGCTATAGCGGGGGCCGCTCCTACGAGCAGTACTTC,CASSYSGGRSYEQYF
few,TRBJ1-3,TRBV29-1,-,TGCAGCGTTGGAGGAATTGGAGGAAACACCATATATTTT,CSVGGIGGNTIYF
-,TRBJ2-1,TRBV29-1,TRBD1,TGCAGCCTTCGTGAACAGGGGGCTAACTACAATGAGCAGTTCTTC,CSLREQGANYNEQFF
few,TRBJ1-1,TRBV12-5,-,TGTGCTAGTGCCCTCCAGGGAAGCACTGAAGCTTTCTTT,CASALQGSTEAFF
-,TRBJ1-1,TRBV9,TRBD1,TGTGCCAGCAGCAACACCCGGGACAGCAGGGTTTCGGACACTGAAGCTTTCTTT,CASSNTRDSRVSDTEAFF
-,TRBJ1-1,TRBV11-2,-,TGTGCCAGCAACTTTCGGCGGGGCCTGGGCACTGAAGCTTTCTTT,CASNFRRGLGTEAFF
-,TRBJ2-6,TRBV7-9,-,TGTGCCAGCTACTACCTTCAGGGCTCTGGGGCCAACGTCCTGACTTTC,CASYYLQGSGANVLTF
-,TRBJ1-5,TRBV9,-,TGTGCCAGCAGCGTCGGGCCGCTTAGCAATCAGCCCCAGCATTTT,CASSVGPLSNQPQHF
-,TRBJ2-1,TRBV29-1,-,TGCAGCGTTGACGTGGGGACGTGGGAGCAGTTCTTC,CSVDVGTWEQFF
-,TRBJ1-6,TRBV5-1,TRBD1,TGCGCCAGCAGCCCGGGACAGGGCGATTCACCCCTCCACTTT,CASSPGQGDSPLHF
-,TRBJ2-5,TRBV13,-,TGTGCCAGCAGCCGGGGTTATCTCACCCAGTACTTC,CASSRGYLTQYF
few,TRBJ2-1,TRBV14,-,TGTGCCAGCAGCCGGGTCCAGTCCGTCCTCTACAATGAGCAGTTCTTC,CASSRVQSVLYNEQFF
-,TRBJ2-3,TRBV7-2,TRBD2,TGTGCCAGCAGCCCCGGAACTAGCGGGGGACCAGATACGCAGTATTTT,CASSPGTSGGPDTQYF